The entry below describes one T cell receptor beta chain. What it binds is not known. V gave up 4 bases and J gave up 8 bases; unmatched junction bases: 12. Per the germline V gene, CDR1 is LNHDA and CDR2 is SQIVND (reference sequence). There are 16 residues in the CDR3. This specimen belongs to a study of OX40 agonist ivuxolimab in advanced cancers. On the study more broadly: As their treatment, patients were administered ivuxolimab, an agonistic anti-OX40 (CD134) antibody. Study-wide results and caveats: By week 6 at 0.1 to 3.0 mg/kg, blood CD4+ and CD8+ T cells had expanded clonally.

Measured with immunoSEQ multiplex PCR; TCRdb has only the in-frame clones, and not every one. In the table there are 70,000 to 95,000 clones, approximately 85% of which are singletons. This specimen consisted of CD4+ or CD8+ T cells sorted from blood, obtained in a trial of the OX40 agonist ivuxolimab. This TCR derives from an adult with an advanced solid tumor such as melanoma, head and neck, liver or kidney cancer. V gene TRBV19 combines with J gene TRBJ2-1; 9 nucleotides match TRBD1. The CDR3 protein is CASSTLPGQGLYEQFF. The CDR3 region has the DNA TGTGCCAGTAGTACCCTTCCGGGACAGGGATTATATGAGCAGTTCTTC.